This is a list of T cell receptor beta chains from one sample in a study of response to subunit inactivated influenza vaccine. From the RT-PCR reads, TCRdb called clonotypes with MiXCR, one entry per CDR3 protein. The data show about 520,000 distinct CDR3 sequences, with about 25% seen just once and approximately 1.9% held by the top ten. The sample in question was CD4+ T cells sorted from PBMCs, obtained more than 4 days after vaccination. Receptors originate from a man aged 50 or older who received an inactivated influenza vaccine. The CDR3 runs from the conserved cysteine through the conserved F or W. Each record gives: V gene, clone size, D gene, J gene, CDR3 length, CDR3 protein, CDR3 DNA. The D gene is left open where the match is weak. The size of a clone is reported for some rows only, either as once, few or many, or as a class for expanded clones.

>TRBV20-1|many|TRBD1|TRBJ1-1|14
CSAKPTGVGTEAFF
TGCAGTGCTAAACCGACAGGGGTGGGCACTGAAGCTTTCTTT
>TRBV28|NA|NA|TRBJ2-7|14
CASSLLWGSYEQYF
TGTGCCAGCAGTTTATTGTGGGGATCCTACGAGCAGTACTTC
>TRBV20-1|NA|NA|TRBJ2-7|13
CSAPRGTEYEQYF
TGCAGTGCCCCTAGGGGGACGGAGTACGAGCAGTACTTC
>TRBV6-1|NA|NA|TRBJ1-2|12
CASSVTGYGYTF
TGTGCCAGCAGTGTAACTGGCTATGGCTACACCTTC
>TRBV27|NA|NA|TRBJ2-1|15
CASSFERGGRNEQFF
TGTGCCAGCAGTTTTGAGAGGGGAGGTAGGAATGAGCAGTTCTTC
>TRBV29-1|NA|TRBD1|TRBJ2-1|14
CSATGTGAANEQFF
TGCAGCGCCACCGGGACAGGGGCAGCGAATGAGCAGTTCTTC
>TRBV7-2|few|NA|TRBJ2-5|17
CASSLAPRPIFQETQYF
TGTGCCAGCAGCTTAGCGCCCAGGCCTATTTTCCAAGAGACCCAGTACTTC
>TRBV7-9|many|NA|TRBJ1-6|12
CASSRDNSPLHF
TGTGCCAGCAGCAGGGATAATTCACCCCTCCACTTT
>TRBV10-3|few|NA|TRBJ1-5|16
CAISESVVLWDQPQHF
TGTGCCATCAGTGAGTCGGTGGTCCTATGGGATCAGCCCCAGCATTTT
>TRBV6-1|NA|TRBD2|TRBJ2-1|15
CASFEAGVMISEQFF
TGTGCCAGCTTTGAAGCGGGAGTAATGATAAGTGAGCAGTTCTTC
>TRBV10-3|many|NA|TRBJ1-5|16
CAISELGPGIHQPQHF
TGTGCCATCAGTGAGTTGGGCCCCGGGATACATCAGCCCCAGCATTTT
>TRBV18|few|NA|TRBJ1-5|18
CASSPGLLREYSNQPQHF
TGTGCCAGCTCACCGGGTCTTCTTAGGGAGTATAGCAATCAGCCCCAGCATTTT
>TRBV5-1|few|TRBD1|TRBJ2-1|15
CASNDGTDSYNEQFF
TGCGCCAGCAATGACGGGACAGATAGTTACAATGAGCAGTTCTTC
>TRBV5-6|NA|TRBD1|TRBJ2-7|16
CASSFRGTGSVYEQYF
TGTGCCAGCAGCTTTCGAGGGACAGGGTCCGTCTACGAGCAATACTTC
>TRBV25-1|NA|TRBD1|TRBJ2-1|14
CASNEGQGGREQFF
TGTGCCAGCAACGAGGGACAGGGGGGTCGTGAGCAGTTCTTC
>TRBV9|few|TRBD2|TRBJ2-1|16
CASSVDGRAAYNEQFF
TGTGCCAGCAGCGTAGACGGGAGGGCCGCGTACAATGAGCAGTTCTTC
>TRBV21-1|NA|NA|TRBJ2-2|16
CASSKDRTGVTGELFF
TGTGCCAGCAGCAAAGATCGGACAGGGGTGACCGGGGAGCTGTTTTTT
>TRBV30|NA|TRBD2|TRBJ2-1|14
CAWKALAGVNEQFF
TGTGCCTGGAAGGCGTTAGCGGGAGTCAATGAGCAGTTCTTC
>TRBV5-1|NA|NA|TRBJ2-7|13
CASSFVRGGEQYF
TGCGCCAGCAGCTTTGTCAGGGGAGGTGAGCAGTACTTC
>TRBV20-1|few|NA|TRBJ2-5|10
CSARPETQYF
TGCAGTGCTAGACCGGAGACCCAGTACTTC
>TRBV30|few|NA|TRBJ2-1|14
CAWSVLASYNEQFF
TGTGCCTGGAGTGTACTAGCTTCCTACAATGAGCAGTTCTTC
>TRBV12-3/TRBV12-4|NA|TRBD2|TRBJ2-1|16
CASSRTSGQLRNEQFF
TGTGCCAGCAGCAGAACTAGCGGGCAATTGCGGAATGAGCAGTTCTTC
>TRBV4-1|few|TRBD1|TRBJ2-7|16
CASSRKEPGQGYEQYF
TGCGCCAGCAGCCGCAAGGAGCCGGGACAGGGTTACGAGCAGTACTTC
>TRBV6-2/TRBV6-3|NA|NA|TRBJ1-2|14
CASSYPQTNYGYTF
TGTGCCAGCAGTTATCCGCAGACTAACTATGGCTACACCTTC
>TRBV20-1|few|TRBD2|TRBJ2-3|17
CSARGPLISGSRDTQYF
TGCAGTGCTAGAGGGCCGCTTATCAGCGGGAGTAGAGATACGCAGTATTTT
>TRBV6-2/TRBV6-3|few|NA|TRBJ2-1|16
CASSYRERAPLNEQFF
TGTGCCAGCAGTTATCGCGAGCGGGCGCCCCTCAATGAGCAGTTCTTC
>TRBV24-1|NA|NA|TRBJ1-2|14
CATSDLDSNYGYTF
TGTGCCACCAGTGATCTGGACTCTAACTATGGCTACACCTTC
>TRBV10-3|NA|NA|TRBJ2-1|13
CAISESKAAPRFF
TGTGCCATCAGTGAGTCGAAGGCGGCCCCAAGGTTCTTC
>TRBV27|NA|NA|TRBJ1-2|13
CASRPGQFYGYTF
TGTGCCAGCAGACCAGGACAGTTCTATGGCTACACCTTC
>TRBV29-1|NA|NA|TRBJ1-1|11
CSVIPTFEAFF
TGCAGCGTTATCCCGACATTTGAAGCTTTCTTT
>TRBV10-3|NA|NA|TRBJ2-2|16
CAISESAGVNTGELFF
TGTGCCATCAGTGAGTCGGCGGGCGTGAACACCGGGGAGCTGTTTTTT
>TRBV20-1|NA|NA|TRBJ2-6|14
CSALESSGANVLTF
TGCAGTGCTCTAGAGAGCTCTGGGGCCAACGTCCTGACTTTC
>TRBV7-9|NA|NA|TRBJ1-2|15
CASSAVAGGNYGYTF
TGTGCCAGCAGCGCCGTGGCGGGGGGGAACTATGGCTACACCTTC
>TRBV11-2|NA|TRBD1|TRBJ1-2|16
CASSLSGGVGNYGYTF
TGTGCCAGCAGCTTATCAGGGGGAGTAGGCAACTATGGCTACACCTTC
>TRBV27|NA|NA|TRBJ2-3|13
CASSLSRKDTQYF
TGTGCCAGCAGTTTATCCCGCAAAGATACGCAGTATTTT
>TRBV20-1|NA|NA|TRBJ1-4|12
CSASPRSEKLFF
TGCAGTGCTAGCCCTCGAAGTGAAAAACTGTTTTTT
>TRBV12-3/TRBV12-4|NA|NA|TRBJ2-1|11
CASSFPGEQFF
TGTGCCAGCAGTTTTCCGGGTGAGCAGTTCTTC
>TRBV6-1|many|NA|TRBJ1-2|14
CASRDRQDTYGYTF
TGTGCCAGCAGAGACCGACAGGACACCTATGGCTACACCTTC
>TRBV20-1|few|TRBD1|TRBJ2-5|14
CSARDRRGLETQYF
TGCAGTGCTAGAGATCGCAGGGGGCTAGAGACCCAGTACTTC
>TRBV6-1|few|TRBD1|TRBJ2-3|14
CASRDRWDTDTQYF
TGTGCCAGCAGGGACAGGTGGGACACAGATACGCAGTATTTT
>TRBV3-1|NA|NA|TRBJ2-1|11
CASSHPNEQFF
TGTGCCAGCAGCCACCCCAATGAGCAGTTCTTC
>TRBV20-1|many|NA|TRBJ2-3|13
CSAPDGYTDTQYF
TGCAGTGCTCCGGACGGATACACAGATACGCAGTATTTT
>TRBV5-1|few|TRBD1|TRBJ1-2|14
CASSLEGTGVGYTF
TGCGCCAGCAGCTTGGAGGGGACAGGGGTCGGCTACACCTTC
>TRBV20-1|NA|TRBD1|TRBJ1-5|15
CSATTGEHRNQPQHF
TGCAGTGCCACCACAGGGGAACATCGCAATCAGCCCCAGCATTTT
>TRBV6-1|few|NA|TRBJ2-7|14
CASRLYGSSYEQYF
TGTGCCAGCAGACTATACGGGAGTAGTTACGAGCAGTACTTC
>TRBV13|few|NA|TRBJ2-2|16
CASSLSAGRNTGELFF
TGTGCCAGCAGCCTCTCGGCAGGCCGGAACACCGGGGAGCTGTTTTTT
>TRBV5-6|NA|NA|TRBJ2-1|13
CASSPDTLNEQFF
TGTGCCAGCAGCCCGGACACTCTTAATGAGCAGTTCTTC